The 24 T cell receptor beta chains below all came from one sample that was sequenced in a study of T cells after yellow fever vaccination. One entry per CDR3 protein results from TCRdb running MiXCR on the 5' RACE reads. The sample includes about 310,000 distinct CDR3 sequences, less than 4.5% seen only once; the top ten take 20% to 30%. Sequenced material: PBMCs, taken on the day of the yellow fever booster vaccination. The receptors stem from a young man who received the YFV17D yellow fever vaccine.

Only a few counts were recorded for this clonotype. This chain joins TRBV20-1 and TRBJ1-4, with 7 bases aligning to TRBD1. Germline values: CDR1 DFQATT, CDR2 SNEGSKA (reference sequence). Trimming removed 0 bases from V and 7 bases from J; junction bases left unmatched: 8. The CDR3 contains 15 residues. The chain's CDR3 is CSARDQGQGGEKLFF. The CDR3 nucleotides are TGCAGTGCTAGAGATCAGGGGCAGGGGGGTGAAAAACTGTTTTTT.

This clonotype has at least ten counts. The V and J genes are TRBV20-1 and TRBJ2-7; TRBD1 matches 9 bases. CDR1 DFQATT and CDR2 SNEGSKA come from the germline V gene (reference sequence). This CDR3 is built from 15 residues. CDR3 sequence reads: CSPSPGQGSSYEQYV. CDR3 DNA: TGCAGCCCCTCGCCGGGACAGGGAAGCTCCTACGAGCAGTACGTC.

This clonotype was observed a handful of times. The V gene is TRBV7-3, the J gene TRBJ1-1; D may be TRBD1 (5 bases). The CDR3 contains 14 residues. Trimming left V 1 base short and J 4 bases short, with 10 bases between. Germline values: CDR1 SGHTA, CDR2 FQGTGA. CDR3 nucleotide sequence: TGTGCCAGCAGCTTAAGAGGGACGGTCACTGAAGCTTTCTTT. Translating it yields CASSLRGTVTEAFF.

This clonotype was counted ten times or more. The chain joins TRBV7-2 to TRBJ2-2; D ambiguous. The CDR3 has 15 amino acids. CDR1 is SGHTA and CDR2 is FQGNSA in the germline V gene. V was pared by 7 bases and J by 4 bases, with 16 bases between. The CDR3 reads CASTQSRPPTGELFF. CDR3 coding DNA: TGTGCCAGCACCCAGTCGAGGCCCCCCACCGGGGAGCTGTTTTTT.

V gene TRBV6-5 combines with J gene TRBJ2-6; perhaps D is TRBD1 or TRBD2 (6 bases each). V was clipped by 6 bases and J by 4 bases, with 16 bases between them. Germline loops: CDR1 MNHEY, CDR2 SVGAGI. The CDR3 loop spans 16 amino acids. The CDR3 nucleotides read TGTGCCAGCAGAAAGACAGGTGCGGGAGGGGCCAACGTCCTGACTTTC. Its protein is CASRKTGAGGANVLTF.

This clonotype was counted many times. The chain couples TRBV4-2 to TRBJ1-2; TRBD1 agrees at 7 bases. The CDR3 loop spans 14 amino acids. The V and J ends lost 1 base and 7 bases, in that order; junction bases with no gene match: 6. The germline gives CDR1 LGHNA, CDR2 YNFKEQ. CDR3 protein: CASSQARGGLGYTF. The CDR3 coding sequence is TGTGCCAGCAGCCAAGCCCGAGGGGGCCTTGGCTACACCTTC.

This clonotype has ten or more counts. The chain is built from TRBV2 and TRBJ1-6; TRBD1 matches at 7 bases. Per germline, CDR1 SNHLY and CDR2 FYNNEI. CDR3 length: 14 residues. Trimming removed 6 bases from V and 10 bases from J; junction bases left unmatched: 9. CDR3 sequence: CASSTGEGNSPLHF. CDR3 bases: TGTGCCAGCAGCACAGGGGAAGGGAACTCACCCCTCCACTTT.

The sample holds a few counts of this clonotype. V and J are TRBV27 and TRBJ1-1; a weak D match, TRBD1 (6 bases). The CDR3 is 15 amino acids. From germline, CDR1 is MNHEY and CDR2 SMNVEV (reference sequence). The V and J ends lost 8 bases and 2 bases respectively, with 18 bases between them. Written as DNA, the CDR3 is TGTGCCAGCGGATCCCACGGGGGCTTTAACACTGAAGCTTTCTTT. This encodes CASGSHGGFNTEAFF.

This clonotype was seen many times. The rearrangement uses TRBV29-1 and TRBJ2-1, with 8 bases matching TRBD2. The CDR3 has 16 residues. The germline CDR1 and CDR2 sequences are SQVTM and ANQGSEA. V lost 0 bases to trimming and J lost 4 bases; unmatched junction nucleotides: 8. This CDR3 reads CSVEDLLTSGYNEQFF. The CDR3 DNA reads as TGCAGCGTTGAAGATCTTCTCACTAGCGGTTACAATGAGCAGTTCTTC.

Many counts were recorded for this clonotype. This chain uses TRBV5-1 with TRBJ1-5; maybe TRBD1 (5 bases). V lost 4 bases and J lost 7, with 12 bases in between. The CDR3 sequence is 13 residues long. Germline loops: CDR1 SGHRS, CDR2 YFSETQ. CDR3 protein: CASSPGGDQPQHF. The CDR3 DNA sequence: TGCGCCAGCAGCCCGGGGGGAGACCAGCCCCAGCATTTT.

This clonotype was seen many times. The rearrangement uses TRBV5-6 and TRBJ2-5; the match to TRBD1 covers 9 bases. CDR1 is SGHDT, CDR2 YYEEEE, per germline. The J segment lost 5 bases and the V segment lost 3 bases, leaving 11 bases of the junction unmatched. The CDR3 runs 16 residues. The CDR3 protein is CASSYALQGAWETQYF. The CDR3 nucleotides are TGTGCCAGCAGCTACGCCTTACAGGGGGCCTGGGAGACCCAGTACTTC.

The J gene is TRBJ2-3, the V gene TRBV5-1; the D gene is possibly TRBD2 (7 bases). CDR3 size: 13 residues. Germline-derived CDR1 and CDR2 are SGHRS and YFSETQ. Trimming took off 7 bases at V and 0 bases at J, with 9 bases between the two ends. The DNA of the CDR3 is TGCGCCAGCGAGGGGGGGAGCACAGATACGCAGTATTTT. Translating it yields CASEGGSTDTQYF. The full variable domain, with the rest looked up from reference TRBV5-1 and TRBJ2-3, is KAGVTQTPRYLIKTRGQQVTLSCSPISGHRSVSWYQQTPGQGLQFLFEYFSETQRNKGNFPGRFSGRQFSNSRSEMNVSTLELGDSALYLCASEGGSTDTQYFGPGTRLTVL.

This clonotype was detected ten times or more. This chain joins TRBV5-1 and TRBJ2-7; no clear D gene. V gave up 4 bases and J gave up 0 bases, with 11 bases separating them. The CDR3 runs to 14 residues. Germline lookup yields CDR1 SGHRS and CDR2 YFSETQ. The DNA for the CDR3 is TGCGCCAGCAGCCAGGCCGCCAACTCCTACGAGCAGTACGTC. Its protein product is CASSQAANSYEQYV.

This clonotype occurred many times. This rearrangement joins TRBV18 to TRBJ1-2, with D hard to call. The CDR3 length is 14 residues. V lost 2 bases and J 1 base, leaving 8 bases between the germline ends. CDR1 and CDR2 (germline): KGHSH, LQKENI. The CDR3 nucleotides are TGTGCCAGCTCACCAAGAAACCGTAACTATGGCTACACCTTC. Residues: CASSPRNRNYGYTF. Full variable domain (missing parts from reference TRBV18 and TRBJ1-2): NAGVMQNPRHLVRRRGQEARLRCSPMKGHSHVYWYRQLPEEGLKFMVYLQKENIIDESGMPKERFSAEFPKEGPSILRIQQVVRGDSAAYFCASSPRNRNYGYTFGSGTRLTVV.

In this sample, this clonotype turned up a few times. The chain recombines TRBV5-4 with TRBJ1-2; 11 bases match TRBD1. The CDR3 length is 14 residues. Trimming at V came to 4 bases and at J to 8 bases, leaving 7 bases not matched to a gene. The V gene's germline CDR1 is SGHNT and CDR2 YYREEE (reference sequence). CDR3: CASSPGQGARGYTF. In nucleotides, the CDR3 is TGTGCCAGCAGCCCCGGACAGGGGGCCAGGGGCTACACCTTC.

This clonotype has a count of ten or more. The chain is built from TRBV11-1 and TRBJ2-4; 7 nucleotides match TRBD1. The CDR3 loop spans 16 amino acids. Per the germline V gene, CDR1 is SGHAT and CDR2 is FQDESV (reference sequence). Trimming cost V 1 base and J 6 bases; bases outside gene matches: 9. Here the CDR3 reads CASSLDRGPMGNIQYF. For the CDR3, the DNA is TGTGCCAGCAGCTTAGACAGGGGTCCCATGGGAAACATTCAGTACTTC. Looking up the rest from reference TRBV11-1 and TRBJ2-4 gives the full variable domain: EAEVAQSPRYKITEKSQAVAFWCDPISGHATLYWYRQILGQGPELLVQFQDESVVDDSQLPKDRFSAERLKGVDSTLKIQPAELGDSAMYLCASSLDRGPMGNIQYFGAGTRLSVL.

This clonotype was detected only a few times. V usage is TRBV7-6 and J usage is TRBJ1-1, with a tentative D call TRBD1 (6 bases). This CDR3 region has 15 residues. Per germline, CDR1 SGHVS and CDR2 FNYEAQ. The germline V and J ends were trimmed by 5 bases and 0 bases, with 13 bases remaining between them. The CDR3 is CASSPRYRVNTEAFF. For the CDR3, the DNA is TGTGCCAGCAGCCCCCGCTACAGGGTGAACACTGAAGCTTTCTTT.

This clonotype has only a few counts. This chain uses TRBV10-3 with TRBJ2-1; TRBD2 is a possible D gene (5 bases). The CDR3 extends over 12 amino acids. V lost 4 bases to trimming and J lost 10 bases, with 11 bases between them. The germline CDR1 and CDR2 sequences are ENHRY and SYGVKD. The CDR3 DNA sequence: TGTGCCATCAGTGTTCCTCCGGGGGAGCAGTTCTTC. Its protein is CAISVPPGEQFF.

This clonotype was picked up a small number of times. This sequence joins TRBV12-3 or TRBV12-4 and TRBJ1-5; TRBD1 aligns across 7 bases. This CDR3 has 18 residues. J gave up 0 bases and V 4 bases, and 12 bases lay outside the gene matches. CDR3 nucleotides: TGTGCCAGCAGTTCCGGGACAGAGGGGATTTATAGCAATCAGCCCCAGCATTTT. Translated: CASSSGTEGIYSNQPQHF.

This clonotype was counted only a few times. The genes are TRBV6-2 or TRBV6-3 and TRBJ2-2; TRBD1 matches at 10 bases. V lost 4 bases, J lost 6 bases, and 14 bases stayed unmatched. The CDR3 is made up of 18 amino acids. CDR1 is MNHEY, CDR2 SVGEGT, per germline. CDR3 coding DNA: TGTGCCAGCAGTTCCTCCGGGACAGGGGTTCCGGGGGCCGGGGAGCTGTTTTTT. This encodes CASSSSGTGVPGAGELFF.

This clonotype came up many times. The rearrangement links TRBV9 to TRBJ2-5; D may match TRBD1 or TRBD2 (5 bases each). The V end lost 4 bases, the J end lost 2 bases, and 15 bases lay between the germline ends. The germline gives CDR1 SGDLS, CDR2 YYNGEE. The CDR3 length is 15 residues. This chain's CDR3 is CASSPQGWGQETQYF. The DNA for the CDR3 is TGTGCCAGCAGCCCACAAGGCTGGGGGCAAGAGACCCAGTACTTC. The variable domain in full, with the rest retrieved from reference TRBV9 and TRBJ2-5, is DSGVTQTPKHLITATGQRVTLRCSPRSGDLSVYWYQQSLDQGLQFLIQYYNGEERAKGNILERFSAQQFPDLHSELNLSSLELGDSALYFCASSPQGWGQETQYFGPGTRLLVL.

Only a few counts were recorded for this clonotype. The rearrangement joins TRBV7-2 to TRBJ1-6; D is ambiguous. The CDR3 extends over 16 amino acids. Germline V gene lookup returns CDR1 SGHTA and CDR2 FQGNSA. Trimming cost V 2 bases and J 5 bases, with 13 bases left between them. The CDR3: CASSLSSIVNNSPLHF. CDR3 DNA sequence: TGTGCCAGCAGCTTATCTTCCATTGTCAATAATTCACCCCTCCACTTT.

V and J are TRBV5-4 and TRBJ1-4; D call uncertain. The CDR3 sequence is 15 residues long. Per the germline V gene, CDR1 is SGHNT and CDR2 is YYREEE (reference sequence). Trimming pared 4 bases from V and 3 bases from J, leaving 13 bases between. CDR3 loop: CASSPGPTSNEKLFF. DNA of the CDR3: TGTGCCAGCAGCCCCGGGCCTACCTCTAATGAAAAACTGTTTTTT.

This clonotype showed up many times. The chain employs TRBV5-6 and TRBJ1-4; D remains ambiguous. V was pared by 0 bases and J by 4 bases, with 7 bases between. CDR1 is SGHDT and CDR2 is YYEEEE in the germline V gene. The CDR3 runs 14 residues. CDR3 nucleotides: TGTGCCAGCAGCTTGGACAGCCATAATGAAAAACTGTTTTTT. The encoded protein is CASSLDSHNEKLFF.